Listed below are T cell receptor beta chains from one sample, sequenced in a study of T cell responses to AZD1222 COVID-19 vaccine. The method was immunoSEQ multiplex PCR; TCRdb's version includes in-frame clones alone and lacks a portion of them. The table lists 170,000 or so clones, 85% to 95% of them singletons, with under 1.1% in the top ten. The sequencing here drew on peripheral blood, taken 28 days after the second dose of the MenACWY control vaccine. All receptors come from an adult who received the MenACWY meningococcal vaccine as a control. Both conserved end residues are trimmed from each CDR3.

V gene	CDR3 length	J gene	CDR3 protein
TRBV5-8	12	TRBJ2-7	ASSYRDSRGEQY
TRBV5-4	14	TRBJ1-1	ASSLVSRVGNTEAF
TRBV7-8	16	TRBJ1-1	ASSLAHLDRIWVTEAF
TRBV18	12	TRBJ2-1	ASSPSGIGNEQF
TRBV27	15	TRBJ1-5	ASSPTPPRAYNQPQH
TRBV19	12	TRBJ1-4	ASSPQGTGEKLF
TRBV14	10	TRBJ1-6	ASSQQRSPLH
TRBV7-2	13	TRBJ2-7	ASSEPGQGKYEQY
TRBV15	13	TRBJ1-3	ATSTVFPPAGTIY
TRBV2	12	TRBJ1-5	ASISDGGNQPQH
TRBV7-9	10	TRBJ1-1	ASSLERTAAF
TRBV6-5	13	TRBJ1-5	ASSYGGHGNQPQH
TRBV12-3/TRBV12-4	11	TRBJ2-1	ASKLDRRNEQF
TRBV7-2	13	TRBJ1-2	ASSLDVQGIGGYT
TRBV6-4	12	TRBJ1-6	ASSPGHRNSPLH
TRBV30	11	TRBJ1-2	AWTRDTDYGYT
TRBV27	12	TRBJ1-6	ASSLDRGSSPLH
TRBV25-1	16	TRBJ1-5	ASTHPPNRAHSNQPQH
TRBV2	13	TRBJ1-6	ASSEEQGLRSPLH
TRBV7-9	12	TRBJ1-1	ASSHFTAGTEAF
TRBV15	13	TRBJ2-1	ATSRAGASYNEQF
TRBV28	10	TRBJ1-5	ASSPRGQPQH
TRBV6-2/TRBV6-3	13	TRBJ2-3	ASSYGETSTDTQY
TRBV6-5	11	TRBJ1-2	ASSYGVGYGYT
TRBV5-8	10	TRBJ1-2	ASSETNYGYT
TRBV5-1	11	TRBJ1-1	ASSLDLNTEAF
TRBV7-6	13	TRBJ2-7	ASSLAGGTNYEQY
TRBV2	12	TRBJ1-5	ASSLTRSNQPQH
TRBV5-1	13	TRBJ1-4	ASSPIDRYNEKLF
TRBV10-3	12	TRBJ2-7	AISEGGGFYEQY
TRBV3-1/TRBV3-2	13	TRBJ1-1	ASSQDEGLDTEAF
TRBV18	13	TRBJ1-5	ASRGGRDRNQPQH
TRBV5-1	15	TRBJ1-1	ASSLRGIGGQGPEAF
TRBV12-3/TRBV12-4	10	TRBJ1-2	ASSPGPLGYT
TRBV18	12	TRBJ1-5	ASSLGTGHQPQH
TRBV29-1	10	TRBJ2-2	SVDGEAGELF
TRBV25-1	9	TRBJ2-7	ASSPGYEQY
TRBV18	12	TRBJ1-1	ASSPGTGGSEAF
TRBV25-1	12	TRBJ1-2	ASSTGGVGHGYT
TRBV5-1	11	TRBJ2-5	ASSLVEGETQY
TRBV13	11	TRBJ1-1	ASSSDTNTEAF
TRBV29-1	11	TRBJ1-4	SVGRDSNEKLF
TRBV7-6	15	TRBJ1-1	ASSSQNSAREVAEAF
TRBV7-8	11	TRBJ1-2	ASSLAGGAGYT
TRBV5-1	14	TRBJ2-2	ASSLTSGVYTGELF
TRBV27	11	TRBJ1-3	ASSLSGGNTIY
TRBV2	9	TRBJ2-5	ASSFPETQY
TRBV7-6	12	TRBJ2-5	ASSFGHPQETQY
TRBV6-5	12	TRBJ1-4	ASRQRPTNEKLF
TRBV2	12	TRBJ1-2	ASSGGRTFYGYT
TRBV7-2	14	TRBJ1-6	ASSPRMTANNSPLH
TRBV5-1	12	TRBJ1-1	ASSAGTENTEAF
TRBV30	13	TRBJ1-1	AKDPLQGMNTEAF
TRBV5-1	13	TRBJ1-1	ASSAYRGVNTEAF
TRBV2	14	TRBJ1-5	ASSRIGRNSNQPQH
TRBV7-9	12	TRBJ1-4	ASSLHSSNEKLF
TRBV5-1	12	TRBJ1-6	ASSLEGVGSPLH
TRBV28	13	TRBJ2-7	ASSFRGGNSYEQY
TRBV20-1	9	TRBJ1-6	SASPQLSLH
TRBV6-6	12	TRBJ2-2	ASGGNPRAGELF